This T cell receptor (beta chain) was profiled in a study of blood T cell repertoires in COVID-19. The table came from immunoSEQ multiplex PCR; TCRdb's copy has only in-frame clones and leaves some out. The data show approximately 140,000 clones, around 90% seen once. This CDR3 spans 15 amino acids. The V segment lost 4 bases and the J segment 2 bases; nucleotides outside the gene matches: 3. Germline loops: CDR1 SGHRS, CDR2 YFSETQ. This sequence originates from a woman aged 40 to 50 who had been exposed to COVID-19. What was sequenced was PBMCs or T cells enriched from blood (not recorded which). The chain combines TRBV5-1 with TRBJ1-6; 7 bases map to TRBD1. CDR3 region: CASSIQGTYNSPLHF. In nucleotides, the CDR3 is TGCGCCAGCAGCATACAGGGGACCTATAATTCACCCCTCCACTTT.